These 22 T cell receptor beta chains share one sample of origin, sequenced in a study of early T cells in non-severe SARS-CoV-2 infection (dated by TCRdb to the early 2020s). Library prep was done by 5' RACE. The sequencer was a NextSeq 500. TCRdb reprocessed the public reads (quality trimming at Q25 with fastp, clone calling with MiXCR) and kept in-frame beta chains. Rows are combined by CDR3 protein, so each entry shows the most common genes and DNA. Counted in this sample were fewer than 120,000 distinct CDR3 sequences; around an eighth of them appeared once. The ten largest make up around 3.7% of the sample. The sample here was whole blood, taken at baseline. These receptors originate from an adult who was a healthcare worker with PCR-confirmed SARS-CoV-2 infection or an uninfected control (not recorded which).

This clonotype came up many times. The chain is built from TRBV7-2 and TRBJ1-1; 9 positions agree with TRBD1. The CDR3 spans 16 residues. The germline V gene has CDR1 SGHTA and CDR2 FQGNSA. V gave up 4 bases and J gave up 0 bases; unmatched junction bases: 6. CDR3 in amino acids: CASSSGQGRMNTEAFF. The CDR3 region has the DNA TGTGCCAGCAGCTCGGGACAGGGCAGGATGAACACTGAAGCTTTCTTT.

This chain links TRBV3-1 with TRBJ1-1; unclear D gene. CDR1 is LGHDT and CDR2 is YNNKEL in the germline V gene (reference sequence). CDR3 length: 13 amino acids. V was clipped by 3 bases and J by 5 bases, with 10 bases between them. CDR3 in DNA: TGTGCCAGCAGCCACGACCAAGAGACTGAAGCTTTCTTT. It yields the protein CASSHDQETEAFF. The entire variable domain, with the rest obtained from reference TRBV3-1 and TRBJ1-1, is as follows: DTAVSQTPKYLVTQMGNDKSIKCEQNLGHDTMYWYKQDSKKFLKIMFSYNNKELIINETVPNRFSPKSPDKAHLNLHINSLELGDSAVYFCASSHDQETEAFFGQGTRLTVV.

This clonotype was counted at least ten times. The chain couples TRBV7-2 to TRBJ1-1; 10 nucleotides align to TRBD1. The V gene end was trimmed by 1 base and the J gene end by 4 bases; junction bases not matched to a gene: 12. The germline CDR1 and CDR2 sequences are SGHTA and FQGNSA. The CDR3 contains 18 residues. As DNA, the CDR3 is TGTGCCAGCAGCTTAGGATGGGGACAGGGGCTACGTGGCACTGAAGCTTTCTTT. Protein sequence: CASSLGWGQGLRGTEAFF.

This chain uses TRBV7-9 with TRBJ1-5; D gene uncertain. This CDR3 has 11 residues. Germline loops: CDR1 SEHNR, CDR2 FQNEAQ (reference sequence). V shed 8 bases and J shed 6 bases, with 8 bases lying between them. CDR3 bases: TGTGCCAGCGGGCGGGGTCAGCCCCAGCATTTT. It specifies CASGRGQPQHF.

This clonotype has ten or more counts. The chain employs TRBV7-9 and TRBJ1-2; TRBD1 agrees at 8 bases. V lost 4 bases and J lost 5; bases outside the gene matches: 3. This CDR3 region has 13 residues. CDR1 and CDR2 (germline): SEHNR, FQNEAQ (reference sequence). The CDR3 reads CASSSDREYGYTF. CDR3 bases: TGTGCCAGCAGCTCGGACAGGGAGTATGGCTACACCTTC.

This clonotype was picked up a small number of times. V is TRBV19 and J is TRBJ2-7; 9 positions agree with TRBD1. Losses at the gene ends were 7 bases for V and 2 bases for J; bases not matched to a gene: 9. The CDR3 runs to 15 residues. Germline V gene lookup returns CDR1 LNHDA and CDR2 SQIVND (reference sequence). The chain's CDR3 is CASTPSGTGTYEQYF. The CDR3 coding sequence is TGTGCCAGTACCCCTTCCGGGACAGGGACCTACGAGCAGTACTTC.

This clonotype was seen more than once but under ten times. The chain links TRBV6-1 to TRBJ1-2; D gene ambiguous. Trimming shortened V by 2 bases and J by 4 bases, and 5 bases separated the two germline ends. The germline CDR1 and CDR2 sequences are MNHNS and SASEGT. CDR3 length: 12 amino acids. The CDR3 here is CASSERGYGYTF. The CDR3 region has the DNA TGTGCCAGCAGTGAACGAGGCTATGGCTACACCTTC.

In this sample, this clonotype turned up many times. The chain couples TRBV18 to TRBJ1-1, with D uncertain. The CDR3 sequence is 14 residues long. Germline V gives CDR1 KGHSH, CDR2 LQKENI. Trimming left V 1 base short and J 1 base short, with 7 bases between. CDR3 residues: CASSPQAANTEAFF. CDR3 sequence (DNA): TGTGCCAGCTCACCACAGGCAGCGAACACTGAAGCTTTCTTT.

This clonotype occurred many times. The chain is built from TRBV20-1 and TRBJ2-1; 9 bases are a match to TRBD1. The CDR3 consists of 15 residues. CDR1 DFQATT and CDR2 SNEGSKA come from the germline V gene (reference sequence). Losses at the gene ends were 3 bases for V and 4 bases for J; bases not matched to a gene: 7. The CDR3 protein is CSARVGQGPYNEQFF. DNA of the CDR3: TGCAGTGCTAGGGTGGGACAGGGACCTTACAATGAGCAGTTCTTC.

Only one count was recorded for this clonotype. This chain connects TRBV27 to TRBJ2-7; no reliable D call. From germline, CDR1 is MNHEY and CDR2 SMNVEV (reference sequence). Trimming took off 0 bases at V and 5 bases at J, with 11 bases between the two ends. CDR3 size: 14 residues. The CDR3 coding sequence is TGTGCCAGCAGTTTATCGTGGGGTTCCCACGAGCAGTACTTC. This gives the protein CASSLSWGSHEQYF.

This clonotype has more than one count but fewer than ten. The chain carries TRBV19 and TRBJ1-2; D unclear. Germline values: CDR1 LNHDA, CDR2 SQIVND (reference sequence). This CDR3 is 14 amino acids long. V lost 7 bases and J lost 6, with 18 bases in between. The CDR3 coding sequence is TGTGCCAGTAACCGGAGGGCAGCAAGTAATGGCTACACCTTC. It yields the protein CASNRRAASNGYTF.

The gene calls are TRBV14 and TRBJ2-7; tentative D call: TRBD2 (6 bases). The CDR3 is made up of 15 amino acids. Germline loops: CDR1 SGHDN, CDR2 FVKESK. The germline V and J ends were trimmed by 0 bases and 2 bases, with 11 bases remaining between them. The CDR3 nucleotides are TGTGCCAGCAGCCAAGACGGGAGAGGTACCTACGAGCAGTACTTC. This translates into CASSQDGRGTYEQYF.

The chain recombines TRBV18 with TRBJ2-3; 11 bases line up with TRBD2. The CDR3 has 17 amino acids. Germline V gene lookup returns CDR1 KGHSH and CDR2 LQKENI. The V and J ends lost 3 bases and 8 bases, in that order; junction bases with no gene match: 13. This CDR3 is CASSPNPSGGPVGTQYF. The CDR3 DNA reads TGTGCCAGCTCACCGAACCCTAGCGGGGGGCCCGTCGGTACGCAGTATTTT.

The V and J genes are TRBV20-1 and TRBJ2-2, with D perhaps matching TRBD2 (6 bases). The CDR3 spans 14 residues. Per the germline V gene, CDR1 is DFQATT and CDR2 is SNEGSKA (reference sequence). Trimming took 6 bases from V and 1 from J, leaving 12 bases between them. Here the CDR3 DNA reads TGCAGTGCCCCCCGGAGGGGGAACACCGGGGAGCTGTTTTTT. Translation gives CSAPRRGNTGELFF.

This chain links TRBV6-6 with TRBJ1-1, with D possibly being TRBD1 (5 bases). In germline, CDR1 is MNHNY, CDR2 SVGAGI (reference sequence). The CDR3 has 12 amino acids. V was trimmed by 5 bases and J by 7 bases, leaving 11 bases between them. The CDR3 protein is CASSLTVYEAFF. The DNA of the CDR3 is TGTGCCAGCAGTCTGACAGTGTATGAAGCTTTCTTT.

Comment on this clonotype: Just one base apart from a much larger clone, this may be a read error. The chain carries TRBV6-1 and TRBJ2-7, with D uncertain. The CDR3 is made up of 11 amino acids. Trimming removed 4 bases from V and 2 bases from J, with 3 bases in between. The germline V gene encodes CDR1 MNHNS and CDR2 SASEGT. CDR3 sequence reads: CASSAAYEQYF. CDR3 coding DNA: TGTGCCAGCAGTGCAGCCTACGAGCAGTACTTC.

This clonotype has a count of ten or more. The chain couples TRBV3-1 to TRBJ1-5; 7 positions match TRBD1. The length of the CDR3 is 15 residues. Germline V lookup: CDR1 LGHDT, CDR2 YNNKEL (reference sequence). V was pared by 1 base and J by 5 bases, with 5 bases of the junction left unmatched. CDR3 nucleotide sequence: TGTGCCAGCAGCCAAGGACAGGGAGGAGATCAGCCCCAGCATTTT. Its protein is CASSQGQGGDQPQHF.

In this sample, this clonotype turned up a few times. The chain combines TRBV5-1 with TRBJ2-1, with no clear D. The V and J ends lost 1 base and 0 bases respectively, with 8 bases between them. The CDR3 spans 15 residues. From germline, CDR1 is SGHRS and CDR2 YFSETQ. DNA for the CDR3: TGCGCCAGCAGCTTGCAACTGAGCTCCTACAATGAGCAGTTCTTC. It specifies CASSLQLSSYNEQFF.

This clonotype showed up many times. This chain uses TRBV20-1 with TRBJ2-3; weak D call: TRBD2 (6 bases). The CDR3 has 13 residues. V was pared by 4 bases and J by 0 bases, with 8 bases between. In germline, CDR1 is DFQATT, CDR2 SNEGSKA (reference sequence). The CDR3 protein is CSANAGSTDTQYF. The CDR3 DNA reads TGCAGTGCTAACGCGGGGAGCACAGATACGCAGTATTTT.

This clonotype was recorded a few times. The chain couples TRBV19 to TRBJ2-6, with TRBD1 matching over 7 bases. Looked up from germline, CDR1 is LNHDA and CDR2 is SQIVND (reference sequence). The length of the CDR3 is 18 residues. V trimming: 4 bases; J trimming: 0 bases; junction bases outside the gene matches: 9. The CDR3 loop is CASSTLRTGYSGANVLTF. The CDR3 DNA sequence: TGTGCCAGTAGTACCCTCAGGACAGGCTACTCTGGGGCCAACGTCCTGACTTTC. Using reference TRBV19 and TRBJ2-6 for the parts outside the CDR3, the full variable domain is DGGITQSPKYLFRKEGQNVTLSCEQNLNHDAMYWYRQDPGQGLRLIYYSQIVNDFQKGDIAEGYSVSREKKESFPLTVTSAQKNPTAFYLCASSTLRTGYSGANVLTFGAGSRLTVL.

In this sample, this clonotype turned up a few times. This chain links TRBV6-2 or TRBV6-3 with TRBJ2-1; D gene unclear. Germline CDR1 MNHEY, CDR2 SVGEGT. There are 15 residues in the CDR3. The V and J ends lost 5 bases and 0 bases respectively, with 11 bases between them. The CDR3 region has the DNA TGTGCCAGCAGTAGCTTAAGGATCTCCTACAATGAGCAGTTCTTC. Translated: CASSSLRISYNEQFF.

This clonotype has more than one count but fewer than ten. This chain joins TRBV7-3 and TRBJ1-1; possible D gene TRBD1, 6 bases. CDR3 length: 14 residues. Trimming removed 5 bases from V and 1 base from J, with 11 bases in between. Germline lookup yields CDR1 SGHTA and CDR2 FQGTGA. DNA of the CDR3: TGTGCCAGCAGCCCCCAGACAGGGAACACTGAAGCTTTCTTT. Protein: CASSPQTGNTEAFF. Looking up the rest from reference TRBV7-3 and TRBJ1-1 gives the full variable domain: GAGVSQTPSNKVTEKGKYVELRCDPISGHTALYWYRQSLGQGPEFLIYFQGTGAADDSGLPNDRFFAVRPEGSVSTLKIQRTERGDSAVYLCASSPQTGNTEAFFGQGTRLTVV.